This is a list of T cell receptor beta chains from one sample in a study of blood T cell repertoires in COVID-19. This table comes from immunoSEQ multiplex PCR, and its TCRdb copy is limited to in-frame clones, with some not included. Among 150,000 to 160,000 clones listed, around 79% were seen once. Sequenced sample: peripheral blood. These receptor sequences come from a man older than 75 with acute or convalescent COVID-19. The CDR3 runs from the conserved cysteine through the conserved F or W. A D gene is named only where the DNA matches it firmly. Clone size, where shown, is once, few, many, or a class for clones that have expanded.

j_call clone_size v_call d_call cdr3_nt cdr3_aa
TRBJ1-3 - TRBV10-3 TRBD1 TGTGCCATCAGACCCGGGACAGGGGAAACTGGAAACACCATATATTTT CAIRPGTGETGNTIYF
TRBJ2-2 - TRBV2 - TGTGCCAGCAATAGACTAGAGGGCGGGGAGCTGTTTTTT CASNRLEGGELFF
TRBJ1-2 - TRBV18 TRBD1 TGTGCCAGCTCACCTACAGGGGCTCTTAACTATGGCTACACCTTC CASSPTGALNYGYTF
TRBJ1-1 - TRBV27 TRBD1 TGTGCCAGCAGTCCATTACAGGGGGCGAAAGTCACTGAAGCTTTCTTT CASSPLQGAKVTEAFF
TRBJ1-4 - TRBV5-1 TRBD1 TGCGCCAGCAGCGGAGGGGGGACAGGGGATGAAAAACTGTTTTTT CASSGGGTGDEKLFF
TRBJ2-7 - TRBV18 TRBD2 TGTGCCAGCTCACCACCGTCGCTAGCGGGGGACCCCTACGAGCAGTACTTC CASSPPSLAGDPYEQYF
TRBJ2-2 - TRBV5-1 TRBD2 TGCGCCAGCAGCTTGCGGACTAGCGGGGGGGCTGCCGGGGAGCTGTTTTTT CASSLRTSGGAAGELFF
TRBJ2-1 - TRBV12-3/TRBV12-4 - TGTGCCAGCAGTCTCATAGGGAGTGAGCAGTTCTTC CASSLIGSEQFF
TRBJ1-2 - TRBV2 TRBD1 TGTGCCAGCAGAGACAGGGGGCGAGGTGGCTATGGCTACACCTTC CASRDRGRGGYGYTF
TRBJ2-4 - TRBV6-5 - TGTGCCAGCGGGGGGGCGGGCAAAAACATTCAGTACTTC CASGGAGKNIQYF
TRBJ1-3 few TRBV19 - TGTGCCAGTAGTATACAGGGCACTGGAAACACCATATATTTT CASSIQGTGNTIYF
TRBJ2-5 - TRBV19 TRBD1 TGTGCCAGTTCCTCGGGACAGGGAGGCGGTAAGCAAGAGACCCAGTACTTC CASSSGQGGGKQETQYF
TRBJ2-7 - TRBV7-8 TRBD1 TGTGCCAGCAGCACCCGACAGGGTTCGGCCGAGCAGTACTTC CASSTRQGSAEQYF
TRBJ1-5 few TRBV9 TRBD1 TGTGCCAGCAGCGTAACAGGGGCGAGCAATCAGCCCCAGCATTTT CASSVTGASNQPQHF
TRBJ1-3 - TRBV9 - TGTGCCAGCAGCCTGGAACAGGACTCTGGAAACACCATATATTTT CASSLEQDSGNTIYF
TRBJ2-3 - TRBV9 - TGTGCCAGCAGCCCCGGGGGCGGGGGATCCACAGATACGCAGTATTTT CASSPGGGGSTDTQYF